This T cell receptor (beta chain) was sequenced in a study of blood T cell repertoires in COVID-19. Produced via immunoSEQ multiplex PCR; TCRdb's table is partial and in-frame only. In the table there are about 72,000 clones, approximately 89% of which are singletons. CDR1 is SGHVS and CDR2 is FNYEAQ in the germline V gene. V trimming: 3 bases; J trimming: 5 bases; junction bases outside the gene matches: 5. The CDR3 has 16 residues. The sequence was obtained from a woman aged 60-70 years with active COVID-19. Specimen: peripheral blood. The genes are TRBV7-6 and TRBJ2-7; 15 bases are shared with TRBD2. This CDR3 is CASSFGLAGGVHEQYF. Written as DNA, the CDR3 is TGTGCCAGCAGCTTTGGACTAGCGGGAGGGGTCCACGAGCAGTACTTC.